This TCR beta chain was obtained from a study of CD8 T cells in acute hepatitis C reinfection. Study-level points and caveats: One of thirteen outcome-independent public clonotypes used V04-02/J02-02. Chronically infected subjects had no follow-up NS3-1073 repertoires. Only TCRbeta was bulk sequenced, so alphabeta pairing of public clonotypes remains unknown.

On this clone: Its antigen is still unknown.

Libraries were prepared by immunoSEQ multiplex PCR; TCRdb keeps only in-frame clonotypes and omits some of them. The data show tens of thousands of clones, approximately 87% seen once. The time point was: naive CD8 control sorted from an acute-time-point sample. The receptor comes from a man under 40 with chronic hepatitis C. Sequenced material: naive CD8+ T cells from PBMCs.

CDR3 bases: TGTGCCAGCAGCTTTCGGATTACCTACGAGCAGTACTTC. It codes for CASSFRITYEQYF. The chain recombines TRBV11-2 with TRBJ2-7; the D is unclear. The germline V gene encodes CDR1 SGHAT and CDR2 FQNNGV. This CDR3 contains 13 residues. V was pared by 3 bases and J by 2 bases, with 8 bases between. Filled out from reference TRBV11-2 and TRBJ2-7, the complete variable domain reads EAGVAQSPRYKIIEKRQSVAFWCNPISGHATLYWYQQILGQGPKLLIQFQNNGVVDDSQLPKDRFSAERLKGVDSTLKIQPAKLEDSAVYLCASSFRITYEQYFGPGTRLTVT.